The rows below give T cell receptor beta chains drawn from one sample of a study of blood T cells in healthy people across ages. Each CDR3 protein is one row after TCRdb ran MiXCR on the 5' RACE reads. The sample includes about 1.5 million distinct CDR3 sequences, about 42% of them seen just once. Sequencing used blood. The receptors were gathered from a woman between 18 and 29 years old in good health. CDR3s include the opening cysteine and the closing phenylalanine or tryptophan. The D gene is left open where the match is weak. Part of the rows lack a size; the others show once, few, many or a class for expanded clones.

few TRBJ2-1 TRBV27 NA 15 CASSFKGDPYNEQFF TGTGCCAGCAGTTTTAAAGGGGACCCCTACAATGAGCAGTTCTTC
NA TRBJ2-1 TRBV25-1 TRBD2 14 CASSPGLQYNEQFF TGTGCCAGCAGCCCGGGACTACAATACAATGAGCAGTTCTTC
few TRBJ2-5 TRBV21-1 NA 15 CASSPPSGAEETQYF TGTGCCAGCAGCCCCCCCTCTGGGGCTGAAGAGACCCAGTACTTC
NA TRBJ2-3 TRBV9 TRBD2 16 CASSERLADSTDTQYF TGTGCCAGCAGCGAACGACTAGCGGACAGCACAGATACGCAGTATTTT
NA TRBJ2-1 TRBV29-1 NA 12 CSGGRGYNEQFF TGCAGCGGGGGCAGGGGCTACAATGAGCAGTTCTTC
NA TRBJ2-5 TRBV28 NA 16 CASSPLTGSSQETQYF TGTGCCAGCAGTCCCCTCACGGGCTCCTCCCAAGAGACCCAGTACTTC
few TRBJ2-7 TRBV7-8 NA 14 CASSLEEEADEQYF TGTGCCAGCAGCTTAGAGGAAGAAGCGGACGAGCAGTACTTC
NA TRBJ2-5 TRBV29-1 TRBD2 17 CATNGGRASRSYNEQYF TGCGCCACTAACGGCGGGAGGGCCTCTCGATCCTACAATGAGCAGTACTTC
few TRBJ2-4 TRBV6-2/TRBV6-3 NA 15 CASSYEVGSWNIQYF TGTGCCAGCAGTTACGAAGTGGGGTCTTGGAACATTCAGTACTTC
NA TRBJ1-2 TRBV20-1 NA 12 CSARNRPHGYTF TGCAGTGCTAGAAATAGGCCGCATGGCTACACCTTC
NA TRBJ2-7 TRBV3-1 TRBD2 15 CASSPAGTAGGEQYF TGTGCCAGCAGCCCCGCCGGGACAGCGGGGGGCGAGCAGTACTTC
NA TRBJ1-2 TRBV11-2 NA 12 CASSLARAGYTF TGTGCCAGCAGCTTAGCCAGGGCTGGCTACACCTTC
few TRBJ2-6 TRBV6-5 NA 17 CASSYSAQSSGANVLTF TGTGCCAGCAGTTACTCGGCCCAGAGCTCTGGGGCCAACGTCCTGACTTTC
once TRBJ2-1 TRBV7-2 TRBD1 17 CASSSRGDRISSYEQFF TGTGCCAGCAGCTCTAGGGGGGACAGGATTAGCTCCTACGAGCAGTTCTTC
NA TRBJ2-1 TRBV24-1 TRBD2 18 CATSGLSTSDRSYNEQFF TGTGCCACCAGTGGTCTATCGACTAGCGACCGCTCCTACAATGAGCAGTTCTTC
NA TRBJ1-2 TRBV9 NA 12 CASLSVPYGYTF TGTGCCAGCCTGAGCGTCCCCTATGGCTACACCTTC